These T cell receptor beta chains were read from a single sample in a study of blood T cell repertoires in COVID-19. TCRdb keeps only in-frame clones here, not all; method: immunoSEQ multiplex PCR. The sample lists 300,000 to 450,000 clones, more than 75% occurring once. The sample consisted of peripheral blood. The receptors derive from a woman aged 30 to 39 with COVID-19, enrolled during active disease. CDR3s leave out the opening cysteine and the closing phenylalanine or tryptophan. Each record gives: J gene, V gene, CDR3 protein.

TRBJ2-5 TRBV2 ASSLLRTGDETQY
TRBJ2-7 TRBV2 ASSEGGGNAYEQY
TRBJ1-1 TRBV5-4 ASSPGGQGAPTEAF
TRBJ2-1 TRBV11-2 ASSLDRIREGPNEQF
TRBJ2-1 TRBV4-1 ASSQGRLASGEQF
TRBJ2-3 TRBV2 ASRRRDSRTDTQY
TRBJ2-7 TRBV5-1 ASSLGGLAPYEQY
TRBJ2-1 TRBV7-3 ASSSEWREGNEQF
TRBJ1-1 TRBV12-3/TRBV12-4 ASSLRAGTEAF
TRBJ2-1 TRBV28 ASSLSLLLNEQF
TRBJ2-1 TRBV11-3 ASSLSSGRTGEQF
TRBJ2-1 TRBV19 ASTEDSSYNEQF
TRBJ2-1 TRBV24-1 ATSDFTQGDYNEQF
TRBJ1-3 TRBV5-1 ASSSGQGLTGNTIY
TRBJ2-7 TRBV7-8 ASRYEADRSYEQY
TRBJ2-5 TRBV6-2/TRBV6-3 ASSKKAGTETQY
TRBJ2-7 TRBV11-2 ASSDGTGSDEQY
TRBJ2-7 TRBV9 ASSVGDWGYEQY
TRBJ2-2 TRBV15 ATSRDEQGTGELF
TRBJ2-1 TRBV2 ASSLFPGLNNEQF
TRBJ2-7 TRBV10-2 ASGKAGGLEQY
TRBJ1-3 TRBV7-9 ASSLGGQRSSGNTIY
TRBJ2-7 TRBV6-2/TRBV6-3 ASSPTGDGWRTYEQY
TRBJ2-7 TRBV6-5 ASSSPSGGYEQY
TRBJ2-7 TRBV10-2 ASGAGAYEQY
TRBJ2-5 TRBV28 ASSSPRLLYQETQY
TRBJ1-5 TRBV19 ASSIDGTGNQPQH
TRBJ2-7 TRBV5-1 ASSLVRTSGTWEQY
TRBJ2-2 TRBV11-2 ASTPPQGTNTGELF
TRBJ2-3 TRBV19 ASSGGDGPTDTQY
TRBJ2-7 TRBV27 ASSPLIRDSTYEQY
TRBJ1-5 TRBV7-2 ASSFDSYSNQPQH